These 5 T cell receptor beta chains were sequenced from one sample in a study of blood T cell repertoires in COVID-19. Using immunoSEQ multiplex PCR, the repertoire was profiled, and TCRdb retains in-frame clones only, with some absent. Here the sample spans under 450,000 clones, roughly 90% being singletons. The sample taken for sequencing was peripheral blood. These receptors were obtained from a woman aged 40 to 50 with COVID-19, enrolled during active disease.

This rearrangement joins TRBV6-2 or TRBV6-3 to TRBJ2-3, with 10 nucleotides matching TRBD2. The CDR3 sequence is 18 residues long. Germline V gene sequence: CDR1 MNHEY, CDR2 SVGEGT. V gave up 2 bases and J gave up 5 bases; unmatched junction bases: 13. CDR3 residues: CASSYGLGTSGVLDTQYF. As DNA, the CDR3 is TGTGCCAGCAGTTACGGGTTAGGTACTAGCGGGGTGCTAGATACGCAGTATTTT.

Comments on this clone: An end of the junction does not agree with germline; a read error may underlie this. The V and J genes are TRBV2 and TRBJ1-2; 9 nucleotides line up with TRBD1. Germline assignment: CDR1 SNHLY and CDR2 FYNNEI. The CDR3 length is 13 residues. CDR3 loop: CIDGTGQNDGYTF. As DNA, the CDR3 is TGCATAGATGGGACAGGGCAAAACGACGGCTACACCTTC.

The DNA for the CDR3 is TGCGCCAGCAGCCAAGTGGGCCCAGGGGGAAACGGGGTTTCACCCCTCCACTTT. Translation: CASSQVGPGGNGVSPLHF. The V gene is TRBV4-3, the J gene TRBJ1-6; 7 bases map to TRBD1. After removal of 1 base from V and 9 bases from J, the junction contained 15 bases not matched to a gene. CDR1 is LGHNA and CDR2 is YSLEER in the germline V gene. The CDR3 spans 18 residues.

The chain has TRBV19 and TRBJ2-3; no definite D call. V dropped 8 bases and J dropped 2 bases, with 14 bases sitting between them. The V gene's germline CDR1 is LNHDA and CDR2 SQIVND (reference sequence). This CDR3 contains 14 residues. The DNA for the CDR3 is TGTGCCAGTGCCGATTCAGGCACCACAGATACGCAGTATTTT. Translating it yields CASADSGTTDTQYF.

CDR3 protein: CASSPTVLGAFF. The CDR3 region has the DNA TGTGCCAGCTCACCTACGGTGCTCGGAGCTTTCTTT. The J gene is TRBJ1-1, the V gene TRBV18; D ambiguous. This CDR3 has 12 amino acids. V lost 3 bases, J lost 10 bases, and 12 bases lay in between. Germline V gene sequence: CDR1 KGHSH, CDR2 LQKENI.